The sequence of this TCR beta chain was determined in a study of cytomegalovirus exposure and HLA in healthy donors. PCR used 60 Vbeta primers and 13 Jbeta primers. Some clones are missing from TCRdb's copy, which holds only in-frame ones; the method was immunoSEQ multiplex PCR. Of approximately 100,000 clones listed, 70% to 85% are singletons. This CDR3 contains 15 residues. With V trimmed by 5 bases and J by 0 bases, 3 bases remained unmatched. CDR1 is SGHTA and CDR2 is FQGNSA in the germline V gene. The TCR comes from a woman aged 40-49 years in good health and CMV-seronegative. Material: PBMCs. The chain employs TRBV7-2 and TRBJ2-2; 7 nucleotides line up with TRBD2. Written as DNA, the CDR3 is TGTGCCAGCAGCCAACTAGCGACGAACACCGGGGAGCTGTTTTTT. Translation: CASSQLATNTGELFF.